This T cell receptor (beta chain) was profiled in a study of persistence of HIV-infected CD4 T cells. In this sample, this clone turned up a few times. Antigen specificity is unknown. The immunoSEQ assay was version 4, run in survey mode. Sequencing used immunoSEQ multiplex PCR; TCRdb keeps in-frame clones, though not all of them. This table has 64,000 or so clones, about 77% appearing once. Overlapping HIV-1 Gag 15-mer peptides at about 1 ug per peptide per mL were used. Memory cells lacking CD40L and CD69 with high CD45RO were sorted. This CDR3 is built from 13 residues. V lost 1 base and J 6 bases, leaving 10 bases between the germline ends. Germline V CDR1 and CDR2: SGHAT, FQNNGV.

Here the sequenced sample was CD4+ T cells sorted from PBMCs after approximately 18-hour stimulation, taken from a patient who received antiretroviral therapy. This TCR was recovered from an adult man with HIV who was CMV-seropositive. The chain links TRBV11-2 to TRBJ2-7; D is possibly TRBD2 (5 bases). The CDR3 DNA follows: TGTGCCAGCAGCTTAGCACTAGGCGGCGAGCAGTACTTC. This encodes CASSLALGGEQYF.